The clone carrying this TCR beta chain has only a few counts. These data originate in a study of T-cell reconstitution after alpha-beta-depleted transplantation in children. It was with unique molecular identifiers that the TCRbeta library was prepared. From the PCR reads, TCRdb called clonotypes with MiXCR, one entry per CDR3 protein. The sample carries approximately 520,000 distinct CDR3 sequences, 32% recorded once. Germline V gene lookup returns CDR1 SEHNR and CDR2 FQNEAQ (reference sequence). The CDR3 contains 17 residues. The ends were cut back, 3 bases at V and 6 bases at J, with 21 bases in the middle.

The TCR originated in a human donor who donated a stem cell graft to a child with aplastic anemia. Sample: PBMCs from the stem cell graft donor, taken from the stem cell graft. This rearrangement joins TRBV7-9 to TRBJ2-1; a possible D gene is TRBD2 (5 bases). The CDR3 DNA reads TGTGCCAGCAGCTTTCCGGAGGCCCGTCCCCACACCAATGAGCAGTTCTTC. This translates into CASSFPEARPHTNEQFF.